The source of this T cell receptor beta chain is a study of CD8+ T cells in alopecia areata. Overall study context: Tofacitinib exposure lasted 6 to 18 months, followed by 6 months off drug. Study outcomes and limitations: Tofacitinib significantly reduced both scalp clonality and expanded CD8+ clones among the top 100.

Treatment meaning: oral pan-JAK inhibitor, 5-10 mg twice daily. Sorting separated CD4+ and CD8+ T cells out of PBMCs. Turning to this clone: Its antigen is unidentified.

cDNA prepared by RNA extraction and subsequent reverse transcription served as the template for sequencing. TCRdb's copy holds only in-frame clones and misses some; the assay was immunoSEQ multiplex PCR. The sample consists of approximately 150,000 clones, approximately 60% of them appearing once. The germline CDR1 and CDR2 sequences are SQVTM and ANQGSEA. This CDR3 comprises 15 residues. Trimming at V came to 5 bases and at J to 3 bases, leaving 5 bases not matched to a gene. This TCR was sampled from a human donor with alopecia areata. The specimen was CD4+ T cells sorted from blood, collected at week 24, from a patient treated with tofacitinib. This rearrangement joins TRBV29-1 to TRBJ2-2, with TRBD1 matching 11 bases. The CDR3 region is CSVQGQGVDTGELFF. The DNA for the CDR3 is TGCAGCGTTCAGGGACAGGGGGTGGACACCGGGGAGCTGTTTTTT.